Included here is one TCR beta chain sequence, with context. Its antigen remains unknown. The entry originates in a study of blood T cells in healthy people across ages. Germline V gene data show CDR1 as MNHEY and CDR2 as SVGEGT. V shed 11 bases and J shed 7 bases, with 18 bases lying between them. This CDR3 is built from 13 residues. General study points: Long-lived and aged donors differed, with more naive CD4+ cells and higher diversity in the long-lived. Any conclusive comparison of naive versus antigen-experienced cells was prevented by using unsorted PBMCs.

A second roughly 7 to 11 cycle PCR used barcoded and J-beta primers. Carrying 12 random nucleotides, a template-switch adaptor labeled each individual cDNA molecule. Paired-end reads containing CDR3 totaled no fewer than 2.5 million for each sample. Using its own MiXCR run on the 5' RACE reads, TCRdb lists one record per CDR3 protein. The sample has fewer than 2,000,000 distinct CDR3 sequences, 35% to 50% seen once. The chain has TRBV6-2 or TRBV6-3 and TRBJ2-1, with D possibly being TRBD1 (6 bases). The source is a human donor in good health. The sequencing input was blood. In DNA form, the CDR3 reads TGTGCCCATCGCCAGGGGCTCACGAATGAGCAGTTCTTC. Translating gives CAHRQGLTNEQFF.